Below, 13 T cell receptor beta chains from the same sample are listed, as sequenced in a study of blood T cell repertoires in COVID-19. TCRdb's copy holds only in-frame clones and misses some; the assay was immunoSEQ multiplex PCR. Among 200,000 to 250,000 clones, 80% were seen once, and the ten largest hold 9.5% to 15%. Sequenced: peripheral blood. The receptors shown here come from a human donor in a cohort sampled during active COVID-19.

This chain joins TRBV28 and TRBJ2-7, with D perhaps matching TRBD1 (6 bases). Germline CDR1 MDHEN, CDR2 SYDVKM. The CDR3 has 14 residues. Trimming pared 2 bases from V and 2 bases from J, leaving 10 bases between. CDR3 coding DNA: TGTGCCAGCAGTTTAACGTGGACAGCCTACGAGCAGTACTTC. This gives the protein CASSLTWTAYEQYF. The whole variable domain, filled in from reference TRBV28 and TRBJ2-7, reads DVKVTQSSRYLVKRTGEKVFLECVQDMDHENMFWYRQDPGLGLRLIYFSYDVKMKEKGDIPEGYSVSREKKERFSLILESASTNQTSMYLCASSLTWTAYEQYFGPGTRLTVT.

The chain couples TRBV20-1 to TRBJ1-5; 8 positions match TRBD1. Germline V gene lookup returns CDR1 DFQATT and CDR2 SNEGSKA (reference sequence). This CDR3 contains 15 residues. J gave up 0 bases and V 3 bases, and 4 bases lay outside the gene matches. The CDR3 bases are TGCAGTGCTAGTAGACAGGGGATTAGCAATCAGCCCCAGCATTTT. Its protein product is CSASRQGISNQPQHF.

This clone was picked up a small number of times. The chain employs TRBV10-3 and TRBJ2-3; 9 nucleotides line up with TRBD2. CDR3 length equals 14 residues. Germline values: CDR1 ENHRY, CDR2 SYGVKD. Losses at the gene ends were 4 bases for V and 4 bases for J; bases not matched to a gene: 3. CDR3 loop: CAISGGGGPDTQYF. CDR3 sequence (DNA): TGTGCCATCAGTGGCGGGGGGGGCCCAGATACGCAGTATTTT.

The rearrangement links TRBV10-3 to TRBJ2-5, with a possible D match to TRBD2 (5 bases). V lost 0 bases and J lost 1, with 9 bases in between. Per the germline V gene, CDR1 is ENHRY and CDR2 is SYGVKD. The CDR3 has 15 residues. The CDR3 is CAISESRVPQETQYF. CDR3 nucleotide sequence: TGTGCCATCAGTGAGTCGAGGGTTCCCCAAGAGACCCAGTACTTC.

The chain has TRBV4-2 and TRBJ1-2, with 7 bases that match TRBD1. J was trimmed by 0 bases and V by 0 bases; bases with no gene match: 4. The CDR3 runs to 16 residues. The germline V gene encodes CDR1 LGHNA and CDR2 YNFKEQ. The CDR3 spells CASSQDRQGANYGYTF. The CDR3 DNA follows: TGTGCCAGCAGCCAAGACCGACAGGGAGCTAACTATGGCTACACCTTC.

The chain recombines TRBV7-9 with TRBJ2-3; D gene uncertain. CDR1 SEHNR and CDR2 FQNEAQ come from the germline V gene (reference sequence). V gave up 2 bases and J gave up 2 bases, with 8 bases separating them. The CDR3 is 14 amino acids. This CDR3 reads CASSLHTNTDTQYF. In DNA form, the CDR3 reads TGTGCCAGCAGCTTACACACCAACACAGATACGCAGTATTTT.

This clone was seen ten or more times. CDR3 loop: CASSAFRDRGTDTQYF. In nucleotides, the CDR3 is TGTGCCAGCAGTGCCTTCCGGGACAGGGGCACAGATACGCAGTATTTT. The chain links TRBV6-2 or TRBV6-3 to TRBJ2-3; TRBD1 matches 9 bases. Germline CDR1 MNHEY, CDR2 SVGEGT. The J segment lost 1 base and the V segment lost 5 bases, leaving 7 bases of the junction unmatched. CDR3 size: 16 residues.

The chain couples TRBV7-9 to TRBJ2-3, with TRBD2 identical over 7 bases. Germline V CDR1 and CDR2: SEHNR, FQNEAQ (reference sequence). The CDR3 extends over 17 amino acids. The ends lost 4 bases at V and 0 bases at J; junction bases unmatched: 10. CDR3 sequence reads: CASSSSLGGGSTDTQYF. For the CDR3, the DNA is TGTGCCAGCAGCTCAAGCCTTGGCGGGGGTAGCACAGATACGCAGTATTTT.

The chain carries TRBV7-2 and TRBJ2-7; 8 positions match TRBD2. The CDR3 spans 14 residues. The germline V gene has CDR1 SGHTA and CDR2 FQGNSA. With 4 bases clipped from V and 2 bases from J, the junction kept 4 bases outside the gene matches. The CDR3 spells CASSSVAGPYEQYF. CDR3 DNA sequence: TGTGCCAGCAGCTCGGTAGCGGGACCCTACGAGCAGTACTTC.

The chain uses TRBV27 and TRBJ2-1; 8 bases agree with TRBD1. J lost 3 bases, V lost 7 bases, and 2 bases had no gene match. Germline V gene data show CDR1 as MNHEY and CDR2 as SMNVEV (reference sequence). The CDR3 consists of 13 residues. CDR3: CASMGTGYNEQFF. The CDR3 nucleotides are TGTGCCAGCATGGGGACAGGCTACAATGAGCAGTTCTTC.

Only one count was recorded for this clone. The chain has TRBV10-3 and TRBJ2-7; 7 nucleotides align to TRBD2. CDR1 is ENHRY and CDR2 is SYGVKD in the germline V gene. This CDR3 spans 15 amino acids. With V trimmed by 2 bases and J by 2 bases, 6 bases remained unmatched. The CDR3 DNA reads as TGTGCCATCAGTGAGGAACTAGCGCTAACCTACGAGCAGTACTTC. Translating it yields CAISEELALTYEQYF.

V usage is TRBV6-2 or TRBV6-3 and J usage is TRBJ1-2; TRBD1 might be the D (5 bases). V was clipped by 2 bases and J by 5 bases, with 9 bases between them. This CDR3 is built from 13 residues. The germline V gene has CDR1 MNHEY and CDR2 SVGEGT. The DNA for the CDR3 is TGTGCCAGCAGTTACACGGGACTTTATGGCTACACCTTC. Translating it yields CASSYTGLYGYTF.

The chain has TRBV19 and TRBJ2-1, with 14 bases aligning to TRBD2. The CDR3 totals 20 residues. From germline, CDR1 is LNHDA and CDR2 SQIVND (reference sequence). V lost 6 bases, J lost 4 bases, and 17 bases stayed unmatched. The chain's CDR3 is CASRFRGGTSGSSGYNEQFF. CDR3 DNA sequence: TGTGCCAGTAGATTCCGAGGCGGGACTAGCGGGAGCTCCGGGTACAATGAGCAGTTCTTC. The entire variable domain, with the rest obtained from reference TRBV19 and TRBJ2-1, is as follows: DGGITQSPKYLFRKEGQNVTLSCEQNLNHDAMYWYRQDPGQGLRLIYYSQIVNDFQKGDIAEGYSVSREKKESFPLTVTSAQKNPTAFYLCASRFRGGTSGSSGYNEQFFGPGTRLTVL.